This T cell receptor (beta chain) was identified during a study of CD8+ T cells in alopecia areata. Study-level background: A regimen of oral tofacitinib, 5 to 10 mg twice daily, was given to treated patients. Scalp area affected, as a percentage, set the severity score of treated patients.

cDNA reverse transcribed from extracted RNA served as the sequencing template. Generated by immunoSEQ multiplex PCR, the TCRdb table keeps only in-frame clones and is missing some. The repertoire holds 95,000 to 100,000 clones, with 60% to 65% as singletons. On this clone: No antigen is known for it. This specimen includes other DNA sequences encoding the same CDR3.

General study results and limits: It was observed that many expanded lesional clones persisted in scalp and blood during tofacitinib.

Regarding treatment: oral pan-JAK inhibitor, 5-10 mg twice daily. CDR1 is SGHDT and CDR2 is YYEEEE in the germline V gene. CDR3 length: 13 amino acids. Deletions cut 0 bases from V and 1 base from J, with 2 bases between. This sequence was found in a human donor with alopecia areata. V gene TRBV5-6 combines with J gene TRBJ1-5; no firm D call. Sequencing was performed on CD8+ T cells sorted from blood, taken at week 4, from a patient treated with tofacitinib. The CDR3: CASSLGSNQPQHF. In nucleotides, the CDR3 is TGTGCCAGCAGCTTGGGGAGCAATCAGCCCCAGCATTTT.